This T cell receptor beta chain was observed in a study of T cells in localized non-small cell lung cancer. Whole-study findings and limits: A median of roughly 50 of the top 100 tumor clones appeared in adjacent lung, which was paired and uninvolved. As only one tumor region underwent sequencing, heterogeneity remains possible.

Data came from immunoSEQ multiplex PCR; TCRdb stores just in-frame clones and leaves some out. The sample shows about 22,000 clones, 70% to 90% of them seen only once. In the case of this clone: Its specificity is not known.

The material sequenced was PBMCs, taken before any cancer treatment. The receptor was derived from a man between 40 and 70 years old with stage II squamous cell lung carcinoma.

The CDR3 region has the DNA TGTGCCAGCAGTCGACAGGGATCCGTTGGCTACACCTTC. It encodes CASSRQGSVGYTF. The chain is built from TRBV6-5 and TRBJ1-2; 7 bases match TRBD1. The V gene's germline CDR1 is MNHEY and CDR2 SVGAGI. The junction had 7 bases not matched to a gene; V was cut back by 5 bases and J by 7 bases. This CDR3 is built from 13 residues.